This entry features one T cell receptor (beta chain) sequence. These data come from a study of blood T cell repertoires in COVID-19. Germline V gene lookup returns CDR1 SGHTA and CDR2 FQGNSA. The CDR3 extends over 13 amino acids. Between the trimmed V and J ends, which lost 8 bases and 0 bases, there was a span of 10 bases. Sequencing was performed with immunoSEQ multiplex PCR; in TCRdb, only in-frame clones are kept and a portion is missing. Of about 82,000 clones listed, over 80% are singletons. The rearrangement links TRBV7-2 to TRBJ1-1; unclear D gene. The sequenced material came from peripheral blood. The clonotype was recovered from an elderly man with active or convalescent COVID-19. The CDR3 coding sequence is TGTGCCAGCTCGAGGCGTGTGAACACTGAAGCTTTCTTT. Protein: CASSRRVNTEAFF.